The rows below give T cell receptor beta chains drawn from one sample of a study of blood T cells in healthy people across ages. TCRdb independently ran MiXCR on the 5' RACE reads; one entry per CDR3 protein. The table has roughly 830,000 distinct CDR3 sequences, approximately 65% seen once; the top ten hold roughly 26%. The source material was blood. These receptors originate from a man between 25 and 39 years old in good health. Each CDR3 is given with its conserved first and last residue. The D gene is left open where the match is weak. Expanded clones get a size class; other rows say once, few or many, or leave the size out.

J gene: TRBJ2-1
clone size: once
D gene: TRBD2
V gene: TRBV5-1
CDR3 protein: CASSRTSGGRSEQFF
CDR3 DNA: TGCGCCAGCAGTCGGACTAGCGGGGGCCGTAGTGAGCAGTTCTTC

J gene: TRBJ1-1
clone size: .
D gene: TRBD1
V gene: TRBV4-3
CDR3 protein: CASSQDWTGAGTEAFF
CDR3 DNA: TGCGCCAGCAGCCAAGATTGGACAGGGGCAGGGACTGAAGCTTTCTTT

J gene: TRBJ2-7
clone size: .
D gene: TRBD1
V gene: TRBV2
CDR3 protein: CASSQPGTGNYEQYF
CDR3 DNA: TGTGCCAGCAGTCAACCCGGGACAGGTAACTACGAGCAGTACTTC

J gene: TRBJ2-7
clone size: .
D gene: .
V gene: TRBV12-3/TRBV12-4
CDR3 protein: CASSLGQATYEQYF
CDR3 DNA: TGTGCCAGCAGTTTAGGGCAGGCCACCTACGAGCAGTACTTC

J gene: TRBJ2-7
clone size: .
D gene: .
V gene: TRBV20-1
CDR3 protein: CSAEWREQYF
CDR3 DNA: TGCAGTGCAGAATGGCGCGAGCAGTACTTC

J gene: TRBJ2-3
clone size: .
D gene: TRBD2
V gene: TRBV12-3/TRBV12-4
CDR3 protein: CASRGLAGGTSTDTQYF
CDR3 DNA: TGTGCCAGCAGGGGACTAGCGGGGGGCACTAGCACAGATACGCAGTATTTT

J gene: TRBJ2-1
clone size: .
D gene: TRBD1
V gene: TRBV15
CDR3 protein: CATSAGTGLNEQFF
CDR3 DNA: TGTGCCACCAGTGCAGGGACAGGGTTGAATGAGCAGTTCTTC

J gene: TRBJ2-5
clone size: few
D gene: .
V gene: TRBV15
CDR3 protein: CATSRDKFQETQYF
CDR3 DNA: TGTGCCACCAGCAGAGACAAATTTCAAGAGACCCAGTACTTC

J gene: TRBJ2-7
clone size: many
D gene: .
V gene: TRBV29-1
CDR3 protein: CSVRWAGEQYF
CDR3 DNA: TGCAGCGTCAGGTGGGCGGGGGAGCAGTACTTC

J gene: TRBJ2-3
clone size: few
D gene: .
V gene: TRBV20-1
CDR3 protein: CSVRGGRGWDTQYF
CDR3 DNA: TGCAGTGTCCGAGGTGGCAGGGGTTGGGATACGCAGTATTTT

J gene: TRBJ2-7
clone size: .
D gene: .
V gene: TRBV7-6
CDR3 protein: CASSRYRDTSYEQYF
CDR3 DNA: TGTGCCAGCAGCCGCTACCGGGACACTTCCTACGAGCAGTACTTC

J gene: TRBJ2-5
clone size: .
D gene: TRBD2
V gene: TRBV9
CDR3 protein: CASSGSSGGKTQYF
CDR3 DNA: TGTGCCAGCAGCGGTAGCTCGGGAGGAAAGACCCAGTACTTC

J gene: TRBJ2-1
clone size: few
D gene: .
V gene: TRBV4-2
CDR3 protein: CASSQVGGGAMNEQFF
CDR3 DNA: TGTGCCAGCAGCCAAGTCGGTGGGGGGGCTATGAATGAGCAGTTCTTC

J gene: TRBJ1-4
clone size: .
D gene: TRBD1
V gene: TRBV7-9
CDR3 protein: CASSSSGTGAREKLFF
CDR3 DNA: TGTGCCAGCAGCTCCTCCGGGACAGGGGCGCGTGAAAAACTGTTTTTT

J gene: TRBJ2-1
clone size: few
D gene: TRBD1
V gene: TRBV12-3/TRBV12-4
CDR3 protein: CASTPGQGWSYNEQFF
CDR3 DNA: TGTGCCAGCACTCCGGGACAGGGGTGGTCCTACAATGAGCAGTTCTTC

J gene: TRBJ2-1
clone size: .
D gene: .
V gene: TRBV2
CDR3 protein: CASSEGRNEQFF
CDR3 DNA: TGTGCCAGCAGTGAGGGGCGCAATGAGCAGTTCTTC

J gene: TRBJ2-3
clone size: .
D gene: .
V gene: TRBV29-1
CDR3 protein: CSVRPPRRDTQYF
CDR3 DNA: TGCAGCGTCCGACCTCCCCGAAGGGATACGCAGTATTTT

J gene: TRBJ1-1
clone size: .
D gene: .
V gene: TRBV6-1
CDR3 protein: CASSAARELNTEAFF
CDR3 DNA: TGTGCCAGCAGTGCTGCCAGGGAATTGAACACTGAAGCTTTCTTT

J gene: TRBJ1-1
clone size: .
D gene: TRBD1
V gene: TRBV12-3/TRBV12-4
CDR3 protein: CASSKQGIGTEAFF
CDR3 DNA: TGTGCCAGCAGCAAACAGGGGATTGGCACTGAAGCTTTCTTT

J gene: TRBJ2-4
clone size: .
D gene: TRBD1
V gene: TRBV24-1
CDR3 protein: CATGDPGQGDGIQYF
CDR3 DNA: TGTGCCACCGGTGATCCGGGACAGGGTGACGGTATTCAGTACTTC

J gene: TRBJ2-1
clone size: .
D gene: .
V gene: TRBV6-2/TRBV6-3
CDR3 protein: CASSSFRRNEQFF
CDR3 DNA: TGTGCCAGCAGTTCCTTCAGGCGCAATGAGCAGTTCTTC

J gene: TRBJ2-4
clone size: .
D gene: .
V gene: TRBV12-5
CDR3 protein: CASGLRAVLAKNIQYF
CDR3 DNA: TGTGCTAGTGGTTTGCGAGCGGTCCTAGCCAAAAACATTCAGTACTTC

J gene: TRBJ2-7
clone size: few
D gene: TRBD2
V gene: TRBV12-3/TRBV12-4
CDR3 protein: CASSPRLAGGDYEQYF
CDR3 DNA: TGTGCCAGCAGTCCCCGTTTAGCGGGGGGGGATTACGAGCAGTACTTC

J gene: TRBJ2-3
clone size: .
D gene: TRBD2
V gene: TRBV9
CDR3 protein: CASSVDPAGGDTQYF
CDR3 DNA: TGTGCCAGCAGCGTAGACCCAGCGGGGGGTGATACGCAGTATTTT

J gene: TRBJ2-1
clone size: .
D gene: .
V gene: TRBV30
CDR3 protein: CAWTGAYNEQFF
CDR3 DNA: TGTGCCTGGACGGGCGCCTACAATGAGCAGTTCTTC

J gene: TRBJ2-5
clone size: few
D gene: .
V gene: TRBV4-3
CDR3 protein: CASSQDRRSYETQYF
CDR3 DNA: TGCGCCAGCAGCCAAGATCGGAGGAGTTATGAGACCCAGTACTTC

J gene: TRBJ1-5
clone size: .
D gene: .
V gene: TRBV20-1
CDR3 protein: CSAGRSGTSSNQPQHF
CDR3 DNA: TGCAGTGCTGGACGCTCCGGGACCTCAAGCAATCAGCCCCAGCATTTT

J gene: TRBJ1-2
clone size: .
D gene: .
V gene: TRBV2
CDR3 protein: CASSDSSGLGGYTF
CDR3 DNA: TGTGCCAGCAGTGATTCGTCAGGGTTGGGTGGCTACACCTTC

J gene: TRBJ2-5
clone size: .
D gene: TRBD1
V gene: TRBV6-6
CDR3 protein: CASSPSGDRGRGETQYF
CDR3 DNA: TGTGCCAGCAGTCCCAGCGGGGACAGGGGGAGAGGAGAGACCCAGTACTTC

J gene: TRBJ1-6
clone size: few
D gene: .
V gene: TRBV4-3
CDR3 protein: CASSQDMRDNSPLHF
CDR3 DNA: TGCGCCAGCAGCCAAGATATGCGGGATAATTCACCCCTCCACTTT

J gene: TRBJ2-5
clone size: few
D gene: TRBD2
V gene: TRBV10-3
CDR3 protein: CAISGGAGGYQETQYF
CDR3 DNA: TGTGCCATCAGTGGGGGGGCGGGGGGTTACCAAGAGACCCAGTACTTC

J gene: TRBJ2-5
clone size: .
D gene: .
V gene: TRBV4-2
CDR3 protein: CASSQGGAIQETQYF
CDR3 DNA: TGTGCCAGCAGCCAAGGGGGCGCAATTCAAGAGACCCAGTACTTC